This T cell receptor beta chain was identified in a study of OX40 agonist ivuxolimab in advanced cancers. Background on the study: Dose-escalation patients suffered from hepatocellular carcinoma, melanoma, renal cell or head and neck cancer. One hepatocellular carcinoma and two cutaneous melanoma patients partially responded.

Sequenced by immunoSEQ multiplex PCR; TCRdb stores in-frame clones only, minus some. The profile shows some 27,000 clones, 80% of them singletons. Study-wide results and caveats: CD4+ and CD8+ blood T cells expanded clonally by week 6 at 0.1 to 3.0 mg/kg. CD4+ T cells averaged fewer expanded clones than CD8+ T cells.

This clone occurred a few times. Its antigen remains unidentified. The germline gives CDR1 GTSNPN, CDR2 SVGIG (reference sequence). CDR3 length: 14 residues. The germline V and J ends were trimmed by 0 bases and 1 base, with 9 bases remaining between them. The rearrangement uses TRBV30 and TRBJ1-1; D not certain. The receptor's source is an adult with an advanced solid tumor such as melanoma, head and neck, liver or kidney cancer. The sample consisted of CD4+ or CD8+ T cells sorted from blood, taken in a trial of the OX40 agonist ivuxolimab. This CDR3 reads CAWSVNWPNTEAFF. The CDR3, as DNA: TGTGCCTGGAGTGTAAACTGGCCGAACACTGAAGCTTTCTTT.